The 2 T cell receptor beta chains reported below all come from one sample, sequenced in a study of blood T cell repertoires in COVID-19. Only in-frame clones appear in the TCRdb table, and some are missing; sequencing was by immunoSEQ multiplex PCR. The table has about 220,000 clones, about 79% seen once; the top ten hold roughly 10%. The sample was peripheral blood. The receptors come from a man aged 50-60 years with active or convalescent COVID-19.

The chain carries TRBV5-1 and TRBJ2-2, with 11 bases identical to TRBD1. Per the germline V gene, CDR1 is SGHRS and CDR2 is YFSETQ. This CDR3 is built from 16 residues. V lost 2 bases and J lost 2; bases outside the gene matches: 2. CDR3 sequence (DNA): TGCGCCAGCAGCTTCGGGACAGGGGGAAACACCGGGGAGCTGTTTTTT. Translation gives CASSFGTGGNTGELFF.

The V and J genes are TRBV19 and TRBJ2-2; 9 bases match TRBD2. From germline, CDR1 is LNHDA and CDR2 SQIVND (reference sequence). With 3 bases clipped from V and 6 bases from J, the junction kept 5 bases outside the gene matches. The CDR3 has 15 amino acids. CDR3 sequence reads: CASSISRTSAGELFF. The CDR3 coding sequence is TGTGCCAGTAGTATTTCCCGGACTAGCGCCGGGGAGCTGTTTTTT. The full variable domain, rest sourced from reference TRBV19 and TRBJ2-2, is DGGITQSPKYLFRKEGQNVTLSCEQNLNHDAMYWYRQDPGQGLRLIYYSQIVNDFQKGDIAEGYSVSREKKESFPLTVTSAQKNPTAFYLCASSISRTSAGELFFGEGSRLTVL.